These T cell receptor beta chains were read from a single sample in a study of cytomegalovirus exposure and HLA in healthy donors. The protocol was immunoSEQ multiplex PCR, while the TCRdb copy is restricted to in-frame clones and leaves out a portion. The sample has 150,000 to 200,000 clones, roughly 72% seen once; the top ten hold around 1%. The sequenced sample was PBMCs. The receptors were gathered from a woman aged 40-49 years in good health and CMV-seronegative. Each CDR3 is given with its conserved first and last residue. A D gene is named only where the DNA matches it firmly. Clone size is not always given. Where it is, it says once, few, many or a class for expanded clones.

DNA,CDR3,size,length,J,D,V
TGTGCCAGCAGCTCACTAGCGGGAGTGTTGCAGTATTTT,CASSSLAGVLQYF,.,13,TRBJ2-3,TRBD2,TRBV7-9
TGCGCCAGCAGCCCCTTTGACAGGCTCACAGATACGCAGTATTTT,CASSPFDRLTDTQYF,.,15,TRBJ2-3,.,TRBV5-1
TGTGCCAGCACCCAGGGGCAGTCGAACACCGGGGAGCTGTTTTTT,CASTQGQSNTGELFF,once,15,TRBJ2-2,.,TRBV13
TGTGCCAGCAGCTTAGGACAGACTCCCACTGAAGCTTTCTTT,CASSLGQTPTEAFF,once,14,TRBJ1-1,.,TRBV7-6
TGCGCCAGCAGCTGGGGGGACAGGACAGACACTGAAGCTTTCTTT,CASSWGDRTDTEAFF,.,15,TRBJ1-1,TRBD1,TRBV5-1
TGTGCCAGCAGCCCCCGGGACTCCGGGAGGGCGGAGACCCAGTACTTC,CASSPRDSGRAETQYF,.,16,TRBJ2-5,TRBD2,TRBV27
TGTGCCAGCAGTGCGCGACAGGGGACTCCCGGGGAAGCTTTCTTT,CASSARQGTPGEAFF,once,15,TRBJ1-1,TRBD1,TRBV2
TGTGCCAGCAGTTTAAACAGCGGGAAGAACACCGGGGAGCTGTTTTTT,CASSLNSGKNTGELFF,once,16,TRBJ2-2,TRBD2,TRBV6-5
TGCGCCAGCAGCTTAGCCCTTCCGGGGGAGGGGATGATCAATACGCAGTATTTT,CASSLALPGEGMINTQYF,.,18,TRBJ2-3,TRBD2,TRBV5-1
TGTGCCAGCAACCCGAGCGGGAGGGGTACCGGGGAGCTGTTTTTT,CASNPSGRGTGELFF,once,15,TRBJ2-2,TRBD2,TRBV27
TGTGCCAGCAGCTTAGGGACAGGGTGGGGGTTGCGCCATCAGCCCCAGCATTTT,CASSLGTGWGLRHQPQHF,.,18,TRBJ1-5,TRBD1,TRBV7-3
TGTGCCAGCAGCCTCGGGATGGAGCAGCCCCAGCATTTT,CASSLGMEQPQHF,.,13,TRBJ1-5,.,TRBV25-1
TGTGCCAGCAGTTTACCCGGGACAGGGGCGTACGAGCAGTACTTC,CASSLPGTGAYEQYF,.,15,TRBJ2-7,TRBD1,TRBV28
TGTGCCAGCAGCTTAGAAGCAGGGGTGAGGGAGCAGTTCTTC,CASSLEAGVREQFF,.,14,TRBJ2-1,.,TRBV7-9
TGCAGCGTGGACCGACAGGGCCCAGATACGCAGTATTTT,CSVDRQGPDTQYF,.,13,TRBJ2-3,TRBD1,TRBV29-1
TGCGCCAGCAGCCCACGAGGACGGACAGGGGGCAATGAGCAGTTCTTC,CASSPRGRTGGNEQFF,.,16,TRBJ2-1,TRBD1,TRBV5-1
TGTGCCAGCAGCGAGGCTAGCGGGAATTACAATGAGCAGTTCTTC,CASSEASGNYNEQFF,.,15,TRBJ2-1,TRBD2,TRBV9
TGTGCCAGTAGTCGGCTGCTAGCCTCCTCAGATACGCAGTATTTT,CASSRLLASSDTQYF,.,15,TRBJ2-3,.,TRBV19
TGTGCCAGCAGTTTATACAGCTCTGGGGCCAACGTCCTGACTTTC,CASSLYSSGANVLTF,few,15,TRBJ2-6,.,TRBV27
TGTGCCAGCGGGGGCCCCTGGGGGCAGTTCTTC,CASGGPWGQFF,.,11,TRBJ2-1,.,TRBV27
TGTGCCACGCTGCCGAGGACAGACTACAATGAGCAGTTCTTC,CATLPRTDYNEQFF,.,14,TRBJ2-1,.,TRBV2
TGTGCCAGCAGCCCACGAGGGTACAATGAGCAGTTCTTC,CASSPRGYNEQFF,.,13,TRBJ2-1,.,TRBV11-1
TGCAGCCAGTTTGACAAAAACATTCAGTACTTC,CSQFDKNIQYF,.,11,TRBJ2-4,.,TRBV20-1
TGTGCCTCGAACAGGGGAGGCACTGAAGCTTTCTTT,CASNRGGTEAFF,.,12,TRBJ1-1,TRBD1,TRBV30
TGTGCCAGCAGGATACAGGGATCCGAGCAGTACTTC,CASRIQGSEQYF,.,12,TRBJ2-7,.,TRBV28
TGTGCCAGCAGCCCGAAACCGGGACAGGGGGCTTTCTTT,CASSPKPGQGAFF,.,13,TRBJ1-1,TRBD1,TRBV7-3
TGTGCCTGGAGCCAGGGTTACCAGCCCCAGCATTTT,CAWSQGYQPQHF,.,12,TRBJ1-5,.,TRBV30
TGTGCCAGCAGCTTAGATGCGGGACAGAGGAACACTGAAGCTTTCTTT,CASSLDAGQRNTEAFF,.,16,TRBJ1-1,TRBD1,TRBV11-1
TGTGCCAGCAGCTTAAAGAGCGGGAGTGACAATGAGCAGTTCTTC,CASSLKSGSDNEQFF,once,15,TRBJ2-1,TRBD2,TRBV7-9
TGTGCCATCAGTGAGCCCTGGACAGGGCGGGACACTGAAGCTTTCTTT,CAISEPWTGRDTEAFF,.,16,TRBJ1-1,TRBD1,TRBV10-3
TGTGCCAGCAGCTGGGGAGGTCAAGCTGAAGCTTTCTTT,CASSWGGQAEAFF,.,13,TRBJ1-1,.,TRBV11-3
TGTGCCACCACGGGACAGGGGTCAGATACGCAGTATTTT,CATTGQGSDTQYF,.,13,TRBJ2-3,TRBD1,TRBV11-2
TGTGCCAGCAGCTTACAGGGCGCGAACACTGAAGCTTTCTTT,CASSLQGANTEAFF,.,14,TRBJ1-1,.,TRBV5-6
TGTGCCAGCAGATACAGGGAAGCTTTCTTT,CASRYREAFF,once,10,TRBJ1-1,.,TRBV28
TGTGCCAGCAGTCCGACCCCCTCGACTAGCGGGAGGTACAATGAGCAGTTCTTC,CASSPTPSTSGRYNEQFF,.,18,TRBJ2-1,TRBD2,TRBV4-2
TGTGCCAGCAGTAACGGGGTTAGTGGCTACACCTTC,CASSNGVSGYTF,.,12,TRBJ1-2,.,TRBV25-1
TGTGCCAGCAGCCAAGGGGTACCAAATGAAAAACTGTTTTTT,CASSQGVPNEKLFF,.,14,TRBJ1-4,.,TRBV7-9
TGTGCCAGCAGCTCACAGGGGAGGCGGAACTATGGCTACACCTTC,CASSSQGRRNYGYTF,.,15,TRBJ1-2,TRBD1,TRBV6-5
TGTGCCATCAGTGAGAAAACGGGGAAGAACACTGAAGCTTTCTTT,CAISEKTGKNTEAFF,.,15,TRBJ1-1,.,TRBV10-3
TGTGCCATCAGTGAGAATAGGGGTCGGGGGGCTTTCTTT,CAISENRGRGAFF,.,13,TRBJ1-1,.,TRBV10-3
TGTGCCAGCAGCTTAAGTAGCGGCCAAGAGACCCAGTACTTC,CASSLSSGQETQYF,.,14,TRBJ2-5,.,TRBV7-9
TGTGCCACCAGCAGAGATCTAGGGCCGGGGGAGACCCAGTACTTC,CATSRDLGPGETQYF,few,15,TRBJ2-5,.,TRBV15
TGCGCCAGCAGCCCCCGGGACGGGGAGCTGTTTTTT,CASSPRDGELFF,once,12,TRBJ2-2,.,TRBV5-1
TGCAGCGAGAAGCTAGCGGGAGCCTACAATGAGCAGTTCTTC,CSEKLAGAYNEQFF,.,14,TRBJ2-1,TRBD2,TRBV29-1
TGTGCCACCAGCAGAGAAGGTGGAGTCTCTGGAAACACCATATATTTT,CATSREGGVSGNTIYF,.,16,TRBJ1-3,.,TRBV15
TGTGCCAGCAGTGGACCGGGACAGGGCTCCTACAATGAGCAGTTCTTC,CASSGPGQGSYNEQFF,.,16,TRBJ2-1,TRBD1,TRBV6-1
TGTGCCAGCAGCCCACTGGACAGGCTGAACACTGAAGCTTTCTTT,CASSPLDRLNTEAFF,.,15,TRBJ1-1,TRBD1,TRBV28
TGTGCCAGCAGCGGCGGACAGGGGAGCTCCTACGAGCAGTACTTC,CASSGGQGSSYEQYF,once,15,TRBJ2-7,TRBD1,TRBV5-4
TGTGCCAGCACCGTTAGCGGGAGTAGTGGGGCCAACGTCCTGACTTTC,CASTVSGSSGANVLTF,.,16,TRBJ2-6,TRBD2,TRBV7-9
TGTGCCAGCAGCAAAAACTTACAGGTCGCGGTGAACGAGCAGTACTTC,CASSKNLQVAVNEQYF,.,16,TRBJ2-7,.,TRBV5-4
TGTGCCAGCTCACTTGAAACGGGGGGCACAGATACGCAGTATTTT,CASSLETGGTDTQYF,.,15,TRBJ2-3,.,TRBV18
TGTGCCAGCAGTGCGGCGCGGGAACCAGATACGCAGTATTTT,CASSAAREPDTQYF,.,14,TRBJ2-3,.,TRBV2
TGTGCCAGCAGCGAACAGGGGGCCCTATTGAACACTGAAGCTTTCTTT,CASSEQGALLNTEAFF,.,16,TRBJ1-1,TRBD1,TRBV7-9
TGCAGCGTAGACAGGGGGAATGAGCAGTTCTTC,CSVDRGNEQFF,.,11,TRBJ2-1,TRBD1,TRBV29-1
TGTGCCAGTAGTATAAGGGCGGGGGAAGAGACCCAGTACTTC,CASSIRAGEETQYF,few,14,TRBJ2-5,TRBD2,TRBV19